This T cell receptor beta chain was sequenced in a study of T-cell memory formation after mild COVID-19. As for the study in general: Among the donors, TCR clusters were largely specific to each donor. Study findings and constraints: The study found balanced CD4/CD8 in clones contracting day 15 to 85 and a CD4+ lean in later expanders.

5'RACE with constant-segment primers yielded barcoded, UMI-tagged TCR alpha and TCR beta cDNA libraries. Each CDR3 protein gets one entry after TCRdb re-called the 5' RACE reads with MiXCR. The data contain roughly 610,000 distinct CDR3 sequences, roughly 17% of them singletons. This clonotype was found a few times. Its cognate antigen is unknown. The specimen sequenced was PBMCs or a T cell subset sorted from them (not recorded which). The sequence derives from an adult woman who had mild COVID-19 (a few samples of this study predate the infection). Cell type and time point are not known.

CDR3 sequence reads: CASSQRLASGELFF. CDR3 DNA sequence: TGTGCCAGCAGCCAACGACTAGCGTCGGGGGAGCTGTTTTTT. The chain recombines TRBV7-9 with TRBJ2-2; TRBD2 agrees at 8 bases. With V trimmed by 5 bases and J by 8 bases, 7 bases remained unmatched. The germline V gene has CDR1 SEHNR and CDR2 FQNEAQ (reference sequence). This CDR3 region has 14 residues. Variable domain in full (rest from reference TRBV7-9 and TRBJ2-2): DTGVSQNPRHKITKRGQNVTFRCDPISEHNRLYWYRQTLGQGPEFLTYFQNEAQLEKSRLLSDRFSAERPKGSFSTLEIQRTEQGDSAMYLCASSQRLASGELFFGEGSRLTVL.